This T cell receptor (beta chain) was documented in a study of vaccination and CD4 T cells after COVID-19. Turning to the study itself: Two of the convalescents were Hispanic, and convalescents were six males and four females. Following dose two, a median about 71 days (range 14 to 241) passed before post-vaccine samples were taken.

Of note for this clonotype: Its antigen is undetermined.

Cultured CD4+ T cells had their DNA profiled by the Oncomine TCR Beta short-read assay. TCRdb reprocessed the PCR reads with MiXCR, giving one entry per CDR3 protein. This table holds approximately 18,000 distinct CDR3 sequences, about three quarters found once. The germline V and J ends were trimmed by 0 bases and 0 bases, with 10 bases remaining between them. From germline, CDR1 is SGHTA and CDR2 FQGTGA. The CDR3 covers 16 residues. As for treatment: roughly ten-day PBMC culture with coronavirus spike peptide pools or control peptides (ViraFEST assay). Here the sequenced sample was CD4+ T cells from blood, cultured in vitro, taken after SARS-CoV-2 vaccination. This rearrangement joins TRBV7-3 to TRBJ2-3, with D perhaps assigned TRBD1 or TRBD2 (6 bases each). This TCR was recovered from a human donor who received a COVID-19 vaccine. DNA of the CDR3: TGTGCCAGCAGCTTAACAGGGGGGCTTAGCACAGATACGCAGTATTTT. Residues: CASSLTGGLSTDTQYF. The full variable domain, its missing parts supplied by reference TRBV7-3 and TRBJ2-3, is GAGVSQTPSNKVTEKGKYVELRCDPISGHTALYWYRQSLGQGPEFLIYFQGTGAADDSGLPNDRFFAVRPEGSVSTLKIQRTERGDSAVYLCASSLTGGLSTDTQYFGPGTRLTVL.